This is a list of T cell receptor beta chains from one sample in a study of CD8+ T cells in alopecia areata. The table came from immunoSEQ multiplex PCR; TCRdb's copy has only in-frame clones and leaves some out. Of about 91,000 clones listed, about 40% were seen once; the top ten hold around 0.8%. Sample: CD4+ T cells sorted from blood. The receptors derive from a human donor with alopecia areata. CDR3s include the opening cysteine and the closing phenylalanine or tryptophan. The order of the fields is clone size, J gene, D gene, V gene, CDR3 DNA, CDR3 protein. The D gene is left open where the match is weak. A clone size is listed for some rows: how often the clone was seen (once, few, many), or a class if it is expanded.

-,TRBJ2-7,-,TRBV6-6,TGTGCCAGCAGTTACACGGCCTACGAGCAGTACTTC,CASSYTAYEQYF
-,TRBJ2-7,TRBD2,TRBV28,TGTGCCAGCAGCCCTTCACTAGCGGGAGGGGACGAGCAGTACTTC,CASSPSLAGGDEQYF
few,TRBJ2-5,-,TRBV5-1,TGCGCCAGCAGCTTGGGACAGGCATCCACAGAGACCCAGTACTTC,CASSLGQASTETQYF
few,TRBJ1-6,-,TRBV9,TGTGCCAGCAGCGGACTCGAGGGCCCAGCCGGGTCACCCCTCCACTTT,CASSGLEGPAGSPLHF
-,TRBJ1-5,-,TRBV30,TGTGCCTGGAGAAGAGGGGTGGATCAGCCCCAGCATTTT,CAWRRGVDQPQHF
-,TRBJ2-5,-,TRBV29-1,TGCAGCGTCGAGACCCTTGGAGTACGGCAAGAGACCCAGTACTTC,CSVETLGVRQETQYF
-,TRBJ2-7,-,TRBV29-1,TGCAGCGTTAAAGGGGGAAGGGGTTACGAGCAGTACTTC,CSVKGGRGYEQYF
-,TRBJ1-1,TRBD1,TRBV29-1,TGCAGCGTCGGGACAGTAGAAAGATACACTGAAGCTTTCTTT,CSVGTVERYTEAFF
-,TRBJ1-2,TRBD1,TRBV5-1,TGCGCCAGCAGCCATGAAGGGACAGGGAATGGCTACACCTTC,CASSHEGTGNGYTF
few,TRBJ2-5,TRBD1,TRBV29-1,TGCAGCGTCGGAGGACAGGCTTTAGAGACCCAGTACTTC,CSVGGQALETQYF
-,TRBJ2-1,-,TRBV30,TGTGCCTGGAGTCCCAGGGACCGCTCCTACAATGAGCAGTTCTTC,CAWSPRDRSYNEQFF
few,TRBJ1-4,-,TRBV29-1,TGCAGCGTTGGTGGCAGCGAAAAACTGTTTTTT,CSVGGSEKLFF
-,TRBJ2-1,-,TRBV4-3,TGCGCCAGCAGCCAAGATCTGAGTAGTCTGCCTCGTGAGCAGTTCTTC,CASSQDLSSLPREQFF
-,TRBJ2-5,-,TRBV29-1,TGCAGCGCCGAGGGAGCTGCCAGCAGCCCAGAGACCCAGTACTTC,CSAEGAASSPETQYF
-,TRBJ1-2,TRBD1,TRBV28,TGTGCCAGCAGTTTCTCGAGGGACAGGGCTGGCTACACCTTC,CASSFSRDRAGYTF
-,TRBJ2-1,-,TRBV29-1,TGCAGCGTTGAACGGGCAGCACTCCACAACTCTGGGCAGTTCTTC,CSVERAALHNSGQFF
-,TRBJ2-7,-,TRBV5-1,TGCGCCAGCAGCTTGGGCTTAACCTACGAGCAGTACTTC,CASSLGLTYEQYF
few,TRBJ2-5,TRBD1,TRBV25-1,TGTGCCAGCAGTCGGGGACAGCAGACCCAGTACTTC,CASSRGQQTQYF
-,TRBJ2-2,TRBD2,TRBV29-1,TGCAGCGGCGCTTCTAGCGGTCTCGGGGAGCTGTTTTTT,CSGASSGLGELFF
-,TRBJ2-1,-,TRBV30,TGTGCCTGGAGTGTAATCGGGAGTAGTAATGAGCAGTTCTTC,CAWSVIGSSNEQFF
-,TRBJ2-5,TRBD1,TRBV30,TGTGCCTGGAGTCCACAGGGGCGGAGGGAGACCCAGTACTTC,CAWSPQGRRETQYF
few,TRBJ2-4,-,TRBV5-1,TGCGCCAGCAGTGCCGACGGAAACATTCAGTACTTC,CASSADGNIQYF
few,TRBJ2-1,TRBD2,TRBV30,TGTGCCCTTAGCGGGGGGAAGGATGAGCAGTTCTTC,CALSGGKDEQFF
-,TRBJ2-4,-,TRBV6-1,TGTGCCAGCAGTGAAAGTGGGTTCTACATTCAGTACTTC,CASSESGFYIQYF
few,TRBJ1-1,-,TRBV29-1,TGCAGCGCCGGACCCGTTCTGAACACTGAAGCTTTCTTT,CSAGPVLNTEAFF
-,TRBJ2-1,-,TRBV29-1,TGCAGCGTTGGTGCGGTCCACAATGAGCAGTTCTTC,CSVGAVHNEQFF
-,TRBJ2-7,-,TRBV4-3,TGCGCCAGCAGCCAAGAGTCGGCAGGGGCAGGGGAGCAGTACTTC,CASSQESAGAGEQYF
-,TRBJ2-1,TRBD2,TRBV14,TGTGCCAGCAGCCAGGGACTAGCGGGAGCTTCAAATGAGCAGTTCTTC,CASSQGLAGASNEQFF
-,TRBJ2-2,TRBD2,TRBV7-3,TGTGCCAGCAGCTCGGGACTAGCGGGGGCCACCGGGGAGCTGTTTTTT,CASSSGLAGATGELFF
-,TRBJ1-5,TRBD1,TRBV30,TGTGCTTCGGGACAGGGAATGAATCAGCCCCAGCATTTT,CASGQGMNQPQHF
-,TRBJ2-3,-,TRBV5-6,TGTGCCAGCAGCACGTCCGCAGATACGCAGTATTTT,CASSTSADTQYF
few,TRBJ1-1,TRBD1,TRBV7-9,TGTGCCAGCATCCCGGGACAGGGGGCTCTTAGTGAAGCTTTCTTT,CASIPGQGALSEAFF
few,TRBJ2-1,-,TRBV29-1,TGCAGCGCTCACACGGTGACCTCCTACAATGAGCAGTTCTTC,CSAHTVTSYNEQFF
-,TRBJ2-5,-,TRBV29-1,TGCAGCGTTAGACAAACCCAGGAGACCCAGTACTTC,CSVRQTQETQYF
few,TRBJ2-7,TRBD1,TRBV28,TGTGCCAGCAGTGCCGCCGGGACAGGGGTCTACGAGCAGTACTTC,CASSAAGTGVYEQYF
-,TRBJ2-1,-,TRBV29-1,TGCAGCGTCGACTCAGGGGGCGGGAGTCGGCACAATGAGCAGTTCTTC,CSVDSGGGSRHNEQFF
once,TRBJ2-1,-,TRBV11-2,TGTGCCAGCAGCTTAGTAGTGGGCTACAATGAGCAGTTCTTC,CASSLVVGYNEQFF
few,TRBJ1-1,-,TRBV29-1,TGCAGCGTAGCAGGGGTTTTGGGCACTGAAGCTTTCTTT,CSVAGVLGTEAFF
-,TRBJ1-5,-,TRBV30,TGTGCCTGGAGTTTTACACCAGGCAATCAGCCCCAGCATTTT,CAWSFTPGNQPQHF
few,TRBJ1-2,-,TRBV29-1,TGCAGCGTTGCCCCGAGGTCGGACTATGGCTACACCTTC,CSVAPRSDYGYTF
few,TRBJ2-7,-,TRBV29-1,TGCAGCGTCGACGGGGGGCCCAACTCCTACGAGCAGTACTTC,CSVDGGPNSYEQYF
-,TRBJ2-2,-,TRBV15,TGTGCCACCAGCAGAGACAGCACCGGGGAGCTGTTTTTT,CATSRDSTGELFF
-,TRBJ1-2,-,TRBV30,TGTGCCTGGAGTGTAATCGGGCCCTATGGCTACACCTTC,CAWSVIGPYGYTF
few,TRBJ2-3,-,TRBV29-1,TGCAGCGTTGAAACTAGCACAGATACGCAGTATTTT,CSVETSTDTQYF
few,TRBJ1-2,TRBD1,TRBV30,TGTGCCTGGAGTGCCGCGGACAGGTCCTATGGCTACACCTTC,CAWSAADRSYGYTF
few,TRBJ2-7,TRBD1,TRBV29-1,TGCAGCGTTGAGGGACAGGGTCCGACCGAGCAGTACTTC,CSVEGQGPTEQYF
-,TRBJ1-6,TRBD1,TRBV7-8,TGTGCCAGCAGCTTGCAGGGGGCCTCGACGGGGTCCCTCCACTTT,CASSLQGASTGSLHF
-,TRBJ2-6,-,TRBV5-1,TGCGCCAGCAGCCCAAATCTTTCAGGGAGCTCTGGGGCCAACGTCCTGACTTTC,CASSPNLSGSSGANVLTF
-,TRBJ1-5,TRBD1,TRBV30,TGTGCCTGGAAGGGACAGGGCAATCAGCCCCAGCATTTT,CAWKGQGNQPQHF
-,TRBJ2-7,-,TRBV5-1,TGCGCCAGCAGCCCGGGGGTAATCGGAGAGACGAAGCAGTACTTC,CASSPGVIGETKQYF
once,TRBJ1-2,TRBD1,TRBV7-9,TGTGCCAGTGGCGGACAGGGCTTCTATGGCTACACCTTC,CASGGQGFYGYTF
few,TRBJ1-2,TRBD1,TRBV29-1,TGCAGCGCCGATCGGACAGGGGCGAGTGGCTACACCTTC,CSADRTGASGYTF
-,TRBJ2-3,TRBD2,TRBV11-3,TGTGCCAGCAGCACCGGGACTAGCGGACCCACAGATACGCAGTATTTT,CASSTGTSGPTDTQYF
few,TRBJ1-1,-,TRBV29-1,TGCAGCGTGGGGCCGAAAGGTGAAGCTTTCTTT,CSVGPKGEAFF
-,TRBJ1-2,-,TRBV20-1,TGCAGTGCTGAGACAGGCTATGGCTACACCTTC,CSAETGYGYTF
few,TRBJ2-7,-,TRBV18,TGTGCCAGCTCACCAGGAGCAGGGAGGGAGCAGTACTTC,CASSPGAGREQYF
once,TRBJ1-1,-,TRBV30,TGTGCAACCGCAGGGGCGGGCACTGAAGCTTTCTTT,CATAGAGTEAFF
few,TRBJ1-2,-,TRBV29-1,TGCAGCGTTGACTCTCAGAACTATGGCTACACCTTC,CSVDSQNYGYTF
few,TRBJ2-1,TRBD2,TRBV11-3,TGTGCCAGCAGCTTACCTAGCGGGGGGCCGGAATCTGAGCAGTTCTTC,CASSLPSGGPESEQFF
-,TRBJ2-7,-,TRBV5-1,TGCGCCAGCAGCCTGGGGCCTTCCGAGCAGTACTTC,CASSLGPSEQYF